The 9 T cell receptor beta chains listed next were all sequenced from one sample in a study of human T cells and chemical hapten exposure. The sample's time point: pre-sensitization, week 0. Treatment here: therapeutic diphenylcyclopropenone sensitization with weekly scalp DPC. TCRdb recomputed calls from the RACE reads with MiXCR, one row per CDR3 protein. This table has roughly 100,000 distinct CDR3 sequences, 11% appearing once. Sequencing used whole blood, obtained in connection with sensitization to the hapten diphenylcyclopropenone (DPC). All receptors derive from a woman aged 55-69 years with alopecia areata. Some clones in this sample may be carry-over from other donors' samples.

This chain's CDR3 is CASSLRPGFEAFF. CDR3 nucleotide sequence: TGTGCCAGCAGTTTACGACCGGGTTTCGAAGCTTTCTTT. This chain connects TRBV27 to TRBJ1-1; D unclear. The CDR3 loop spans 13 amino acids. Between the trimmed V and J ends, which lost 2 bases and 8 bases, there was a span of 12 bases. Germline CDR1 and CDR2: MNHEY and SMNVEV (reference sequence).

This clonotype has ten or more counts. This chain joins TRBV7-2 and TRBJ2-2; D unclear. Trimming took off 1 base at V and 6 bases at J, with 9 bases between the two ends. CDR3 length equals 14 residues. Per germline, CDR1 SGHTA and CDR2 FQGNSA. DNA of the CDR3: TGTGCCAGCAGCTTAGGAGCCGGTTCCGGGGAGCTGTTTTTT. This encodes CASSLGAGSGELFF.

The genes are TRBV2 and TRBJ1-3; the D gene is possibly TRBD1 (6 bases). Deletions cut 6 bases from V and 4 bases from J, with 13 bases between. The germline V gene has CDR1 SNHLY and CDR2 FYNNEI. There are 14 residues in the CDR3. This chain's CDR3 is CASRRSGEGNTIYF. The CDR3 DNA reads TGTGCCAGCAGACGCTCAGGGGAAGGAAACACCATATATTTT.

This clonotype was seen many times. V and J are TRBV29-1 and TRBJ1-2, with D possibly matching TRBD1 (5 bases). Looked up from germline, CDR1 is SQVTM and CDR2 is ANQGSEA. With 6 bases removed from V and 1 base from J, the gap between germline ends came to 9 bases. CDR3 length equals 12 residues. CDR3 DNA sequence: TGCAGCGTCGGGGACGTTAACTATGGCTACACCTTC. It yields the protein CSVGDVNYGYTF.

By sample share, this clonotype is medium-sized. The V call is TRBV6-4, the J call TRBJ2-3; possible D gene TRBD2, 5 bases. CDR1 and CDR2 from the germline V gene are MRHNA and SNTAGT. V shed 10 bases and J shed 1 base, with 18 bases lying between them. The CDR3 has 15 amino acids. In DNA form, the CDR3 reads TGTGCCACAGCAAGTGGGTCCGGGGGCACAGATACGCAGTATTTT. It specifies CATASGSGGTDTQYF.

This clonotype showed up just a few times. The gene calls are TRBV6-2 or TRBV6-3 and TRBJ2-7, with TRBD2 as a possible D gene (6 bases). This CDR3 is 14 amino acids long. The germline V gene encodes CDR1 MNHEY and CDR2 SVGEGT. Trimming cost V 2 bases and J 3 bases, with 11 bases left between them. The CDR3 sequence is CASSYPGEIYEQYF. In DNA form, the CDR3 reads TGTGCCAGCAGTTACCCGGGGGAGATCTACGAGCAGTACTTC.

This clonotype turned up a few times. The genes are TRBV28 and TRBJ1-5; 7 nucleotides line up with TRBD1. CDR1 is MDHEN and CDR2 is SYDVKM in the germline V gene. V shed 6 bases, J shed 3 bases, and the junction held 5 bases outside the gene matches. The CDR3 consists of 14 residues. For the CDR3, the DNA is TGTGCCAGCAGGGCCGGGACAGACAATCAGCCCCAGCATTTT. Protein: CASRAGTDNQPQHF.

The table lists this clonotype with many counts. This chain links TRBV14 with TRBJ1-1; D might be TRBD1 (5 bases). Germline V gives CDR1 SGHDN, CDR2 FVKESK. The CDR3 has 14 amino acids. Trimming stripped 4 bases from V and 0 bases from J, with 9 bases between. DNA for the CDR3: TGTGCCAGCAGCCGGGGACGGGTGAACACTGAAGCTTTCTTT. Protein sequence: CASSRGRVNTEAFF.

The rearrangement joins TRBV29-1 to TRBJ2-5; TRBD1 aligns across 9 bases. Germline V gene sequence: CDR1 SQVTM, CDR2 ANQGSEA. There are 14 residues in the CDR3. The ends lost 7 bases at V and 6 bases at J; junction bases unmatched: 12. The CDR3 nucleotides read TGCAGCGCCGACCCCGACAACAGGGGGCAGACCCAGTACTTC. This encodes CSADPDNRGQTQYF.